Each of the 28 T cell receptor beta chains below was sequenced from the same sample in a study of T cells after yellow fever vaccination. TCRdb analysed the 5' RACE reads with MiXCR anew, one entry per CDR3 protein. The data hold a few hundred thousand distinct CDR3 sequences, with around 3.9% observed a single time. The material was PBMCs, obtained 5 days after the yellow fever booster vaccination. Receptor source: a man aged 18-30 years who received the YFV17D yellow fever vaccine.

In DNA form, the CDR3 reads TGTGCCAGCAGCTTAGACCTCGCGGGGGGAGATACGCAGTATTTT. This translates into CASSLDLAGGDTQYF. The chain recombines TRBV7-9 with TRBJ2-3; 8 nucleotides match TRBD2. The germline V gene has CDR1 SEHNR and CDR2 FQNEAQ (reference sequence). This CDR3 is 15 amino acids long. J was trimmed by 5 bases and V by 1 base; bases with no gene match: 5.

This clonotype was counted at least ten times. The gene calls are TRBV5-1 and TRBJ1-5; D is ambiguous. The CDR3 runs 15 residues. Germline V lookup: CDR1 SGHRS, CDR2 YFSETQ. The ends were cut back, 1 base at V and 4 bases at J, with 12 bases in the middle. CDR3 amino acids: CASSLLGAKNQPQHF. The CDR3 DNA sequence: TGCGCCAGCAGCTTGTTGGGAGCGAAGAATCAGCCCCAGCATTTT.

There are many counts of this clonotype. The rearrangement uses TRBV7-9 and TRBJ1-2; D call uncertain. The CDR3 runs to 15 residues. Germline V gene lookup returns CDR1 SEHNR and CDR2 FQNEAQ (reference sequence). Trimming left V 3 bases short and J 2 bases short, with 13 bases between. This CDR3 is CASSFPAELNYGYTF. As DNA, the CDR3 is TGTGCCAGCAGCTTCCCGGCAGAACTGAACTATGGCTACACCTTC.

This clonotype came up a few times. The rearrangement joins TRBV28 to TRBJ1-5; 7 bases align to TRBD1. Unmatched junction bases numbered 4, after V lost 8 bases and J lost 6 bases. CDR3 length: 12 residues. Looked up from germline, CDR1 is MDHEN and CDR2 is SYDVKM. The CDR3 here is CASCRGFQPQHF. As DNA, the CDR3 is TGTGCCAGCTGCAGGGGGTTTCAGCCCCAGCATTTT.

The J gene is TRBJ2-5, the V gene TRBV12-3 or TRBV12-4; D is perhaps TRBD1 (6 bases). V lost 6 bases and J 10 bases, leaving 12 bases between the germline ends. CDR3 length: 11 amino acids. The CDR3 region is CASSYRDDQYF. The CDR3 DNA reads as TGTGCCAGCAGCTACAGGGACGACCAGTACTTC.

This clonotype has at least ten counts. The chain recombines TRBV11-2 with TRBJ2-1, with TRBD2 matching over 14 bases. The junction had 3 bases not matched to a gene; V was cut back by 5 bases and J by 6 bases. Germline assignment: CDR1 SGHAT and CDR2 FQNNGV. The CDR3 covers 15 residues. CDR3 in amino acids: CASSEGLAGVNEQFF. The CDR3 DNA reads TGTGCCAGCAGCGAGGGACTAGCGGGGGTCAATGAGCAGTTCTTC.

The chain carries TRBV7-2 and TRBJ1-6; maybe TRBD1 (6 bases). Trimming removed 4 bases from V and 12 bases from J, with 10 bases in between. This CDR3 is built from 12 residues. Germline-derived CDR1 and CDR2 are SGHTA and FQGNSA. Here the CDR3 DNA reads TGTGCCAGCAGCTATTACAGGGTACCCCTCCACTTT. Protein product: CASSYYRVPLHF.

The sample holds a few counts of this clonotype. The CDR3 loop reads CASSIRFLRDRGDQHF. The CDR3 nucleotides read TGTGCCAGTAGTATAAGATTCCTACGGGACAGGGGAGACCAGCATTTT. The V and J genes are TRBV19 and TRBJ1-5; 10 bases align to TRBD1. The germline V gene encodes CDR1 LNHDA and CDR2 SQIVND (reference sequence). V lost 2 bases and J lost 12; bases outside the gene matches: 13. The CDR3 is made up of 16 amino acids.

This clonotype showed up just a few times. J is TRBJ2-2 and V is TRBV6-2 or TRBV6-3; D call uncertain. This CDR3 is built from 14 residues. The V and J ends lost 4 bases and 2 bases respectively, with 8 bases between them. CDR1 is MNHEY and CDR2 is SVGEGT in the germline V gene. The CDR3 coding sequence is TGTGCCAGCAGTTTAACCCTCAACACCGGGGAGCTGTTTTTT. Encoded protein: CASSLTLNTGELFF.

This clonotype was counted between two and nine times. CDR3 loop: CASSQDAARDGNEQFF. CDR3 bases: TGCGCCAGCAGCCAAGATGCGGCCAGGGATGGCAATGAGCAGTTCTTC. The gene calls are TRBV4-3 and TRBJ2-1; D is possibly TRBD1 (5 bases). V shed 0 bases and J shed 6 bases, with 15 bases lying between them. The CDR3 sequence is 16 residues long. Germline lookup yields CDR1 LGHNA and CDR2 YSLEER.

The chain employs TRBV7-9 and TRBJ1-3, with 7 bases fitting TRBD1. J lost 4 bases, V lost 2 bases, and 17 bases had no gene match. In germline, CDR1 is SEHNR, CDR2 FQNEAQ (reference sequence). The CDR3 loop spans 19 amino acids. In DNA, the CDR3 is TGTGCCAGCAGCTTAAGTGCTGGGACAGCGTCCATGCCAGGAAACACCATATATTTT. Protein: CASSLSAGTASMPGNTIYF.

In this sample, this clonotype turned up many times. The chain recombines TRBV20-1 with TRBJ2-2; 9 positions match TRBD1. The CDR3 contains 15 residues. The ends lost 1 base at V and 7 bases at J; junction bases unmatched: 7. The germline CDR1 and CDR2 sequences are DFQATT and SNEGSKA (reference sequence). The CDR3 sequence is CSARVETGGRGELFF. CDR3 nucleotides: TGCAGTGCTAGAGTGGAGACAGGGGGACGCGGGGAGCTGTTTTTT.

This clonotype was detected many times. The gene calls are TRBV6-5 and TRBJ1-4, with D maybe TRBD1 (5 bases). The CDR3 totals 14 residues. Germline loops: CDR1 MNHEY, CDR2 SVGAGI. V gave up 5 bases and J gave up 6 bases, with 13 bases separating them. The CDR3 DNA is TGTGCCAGCAGTCGCAGGGAGGCGGATGAAAAACTGTTTTTT. Encoded protein: CASSRREADEKLFF.

The chain has TRBV4-3 and TRBJ1-2; no firm D call. Trimming cost V 0 bases and J 0 bases, with 8 bases left between them. Germline V CDR1 and CDR2: LGHNA, YSLEER. The CDR3 is made up of 15 amino acids. In DNA, the CDR3 is TGCGCCAGCAGCCAAGAGTCGGCGACTAACTATGGCTACACCTTC. Protein: CASSQESATNYGYTF.

This clonotype came up a few times. V and J are TRBV12-3 or TRBV12-4 and TRBJ2-4; 7 bases are a match to TRBD1. V lost 8 bases to trimming and J lost 9 bases; unmatched junction nucleotides: 13. The CDR3 has 14 amino acids. CDR3 DNA: TGTGCCAGCCTCCGTGGGGCAGGGGGAAGCATTCAGTACTTC. It translates to CASLRGAGGSIQYF.

This clonotype was seen ten or more times. The chain recombines TRBV9 with TRBJ2-1; possibly TRBD2 for D (5 bases). CDR1 and CDR2 (germline): SGDLS, YYNGEE. The V and J ends lost 0 bases and 1 base respectively, with 8 bases between them. The CDR3 has 15 residues. Here the CDR3 DNA reads TGTGCCAGCAGCGTAGGGACTCGTTCCTACAATGAGCAGTTCTTC. Protein sequence: CASSVGTRSYNEQFF.

This clonotype was seen repeatedly, ten times or more. V is TRBV4-2 and J is TRBJ2-1, with TRBD1 matching 7 bases. The J segment lost 8 bases and the V segment lost 1 base, leaving 8 bases of the junction unmatched. There are 15 residues in the CDR3. The V gene's germline CDR1 is LGHNA and CDR2 YNFKEQ. The CDR3 protein is CASSQGDSSSDEQFF. As DNA, the CDR3 is TGTGCCAGCAGCCAAGGGGACAGTAGTTCCGATGAGCAGTTCTTC.

The chain couples TRBV7-9 to TRBJ2-5; maybe TRBD1 (5 bases). This CDR3 region has 14 residues. The V end lost 1 base, the J end lost 6 bases, and 12 bases lay between the germline ends. CDR1 SEHNR and CDR2 FQNEAQ come from the germline V gene (reference sequence). Here the CDR3 DNA reads TGTGCCAGCAGCTTAGAAGACAGTAGGAAGACCCAGTACTTC. Amino acid sequence: CASSLEDSRKTQYF.

This clonotype was found a few times. V is TRBV28 and J is TRBJ1-1, with no clear D. The CDR3 is 15 amino acids. Per the germline V gene, CDR1 is MDHEN and CDR2 is SYDVKM. The germline V and J ends were trimmed by 4 bases and 2 bases, with 14 bases remaining between them. Here the CDR3 reads CASSYSLGGNTEAFF. Here the CDR3 DNA reads TGTGCCAGCAGTTACTCCCTGGGAGGCAACACTGAAGCTTTCTTT.

This chain connects TRBV5-1 to TRBJ2-5; 12 bases are a match to TRBD1. V was clipped by 0 bases and J by 5 bases; unmatched bases: 2. CDR1 is SGHRS and CDR2 is YFSETQ in the germline V gene. CDR3 size: 15 residues. The CDR3 reads CASSLAGTGGETQYF. CDR3 bases: TGCGCCAGCAGCTTGGCCGGGACAGGGGGCGAGACCCAGTACTTC.

The chain joins TRBV5-6 to TRBJ1-2; 8 bases are a match to TRBD1. The germline CDR1 and CDR2 sequences are SGHDT and YYEEEE. The CDR3 contains 14 residues. V shed 2 bases and J 10 bases; nucleotides not matched to a gene: 10. The CDR3 region is CASSLEGTGRDYTF. In DNA form, the CDR3 reads TGTGCCAGCAGCTTAGAAGGGACAGGTCGTGACTACACCTTC.

CDR3: CASSRKGGDNTIYF. CDR3 nucleotide sequence: TGCGCCAGCAGCCGTAAGGGAGGCGACAACACCATATATTTT. This chain connects TRBV4-3 to TRBJ1-3; D gene ambiguous. This CDR3 is built from 14 residues. Trimming removed 4 bases at V and 7 bases at J, with 14 bases between. Looked up from germline, CDR1 is LGHNA and CDR2 is YSLEER.

There are many counts of this clonotype. The chain has TRBV20-1 and TRBJ1-2, with no clear D. This CDR3 is built from 11 residues. V was pared by 3 bases and J by 8 bases, with 10 bases between. Germline loops: CDR1 DFQATT, CDR2 SNEGSKA (reference sequence). The CDR3 nucleotides are TGCAGTGCTAGTACGAACCCCGGCTACACCTTC. Protein: CSASTNPGYTF.

Ten or more counts support this clonotype. The rearrangement uses TRBV5-1 and TRBJ1-1; 9 bases align to TRBD1. The length of the CDR3 is 15 residues. Germline V gene sequence: CDR1 SGHRS, CDR2 YFSETQ. Trimming cost V 4 bases and J 5 bases; bases outside gene matches: 9. The DNA for the CDR3 is TGCGCCAGCAGCAAAGGGACAGGGCTGGAGACTGAAGCTTTCTTT. Residues: CASSKGTGLETEAFF.

This clonotype was seen a handful of times. V and J are TRBV6-5 and TRBJ1-2; D ambiguous. The CDR3 totals 16 residues. Trimming removed 7 bases at V and 3 bases at J, with 21 bases between. CDR1 and CDR2 from the germline V gene are MNHEY and SVGAGI. CDR3 loop: CASTYEVSATYYGYTF. In nucleotides, the CDR3 is TGTGCCAGCACCTATGAGGTGTCAGCGACTTACTATGGCTACACCTTC.

In its sample, this clonotype was seen many times. The V call is TRBV20-1, the J call TRBJ2-7; 9 bases are shared with TRBD1. The CDR3 sequence is 13 residues long. Germline V lookup: CDR1 DFQATT, CDR2 SNEGSKA (reference sequence). The V segment lost 5 bases and the J segment 3 bases; nucleotides outside the gene matches: 5. DNA for the CDR3: TGCAGTGCTCTTCCGGGACAGGGCTACGAGCAGTACTTC. Its protein product is CSALPGQGYEQYF.

This clonotype was observed at least ten times. V and J are TRBV7-2 and TRBJ1-1, with D perhaps TRBD1 (6 bases). The CDR3 runs 14 residues. Looked up from germline, CDR1 is SGHTA and CDR2 is FQGNSA. V gave up 2 bases and J gave up 10 bases, with 17 bases separating them. CDR3 sequence (DNA): TGTGCCAGCAGCTTATCGTATCCGGGGGCTGTAGCTTTCTTT. Its translation is CASSLSYPGAVAFF.

The chain uses TRBV5-1 and TRBJ1-1; D is ambiguous. Trimming left V 2 bases short and J 3 bases short, with 20 bases between. Germline V gene data show CDR1 as SGHRS and CDR2 as YFSETQ. CDR3 length: 17 residues. The CDR3 spells CASSFGPGYVPDTEAFF. The CDR3 bases are TGCGCCAGCAGCTTTGGCCCGGGCTACGTCCCCGACACTGAAGCTTTCTTT.